Sequencing of this TCR beta chain was carried out in a study of cytomegalovirus exposure and HLA in healthy donors. TCRdb keeps only in-frame clones here, not all; method: immunoSEQ multiplex PCR. The sample has 250,000 to 350,000 clones, roughly 90% seen once. Study observations and caveats: The investigators catalogued 164 TCR beta chains as cytomegalovirus-associated. Specificity for CMV antigens was confirmed in vitro for a few of the CMV-associated chains. Most TCR sequences were rare, but some public TCRs occurred in many donors. The classifier reportedly diagnosed cytomegalovirus status with high specificity and sensitivity.

This clone is a singleton in its sample. Its antigen is still unknown. The J segment lost 3 bases and the V segment lost 0 bases, leaving 5 bases of the junction unmatched. The germline gives CDR1 SGHDT, CDR2 YYEEEE. The CDR3 extends over 16 amino acids. The V gene is TRBV5-6, the J gene TRBJ1-1, with 10 bases lining up with TRBD1. The TCR originated in a woman under 30 in good health and CMV-seronegative. Specimen: PBMCs. The CDR3, as DNA: TGTGCCAGCAGCTTGGGGGACAGGGGATGGTACACTGAAGCTTTCTTT. Translation: CASSLGDRGWYTEAFF.